The sequence of this T cell receptor (beta chain) was determined in a study of T cell repertoires in cytomegalovirus infection. Study as a whole: Carrying CMV and the relevant HLA type showed in public TCR beta signatures.

The study's findings and limits: The study found HLA-C-restricted CMV-specific TCR beta clonotypes dominating the ex vivo response.

MiXCR was run by TCRdb on the reads, yielding one entry per CDR3 protein. Of approximately 750,000 distinct CDR3 sequences in the sample, about a third were seen once. This clonotype is a singleton in its sample. Its specificity is unknown. V was shortened by 2 bases and J by 2 bases, with 8 bases between the two germline ends. The CDR3 consists of 14 residues. The germline CDR1 and CDR2 sequences are MDHEN and SYDVKM. The clonotype comes from a human donor in good health (CMV status not recorded). Some clones in this sample may be carry-over from other donors' samples. Sequenced: PBMCs. The V gene is TRBV28, the J gene TRBJ2-3; D is undetermined. CDR3: CASSLLPYTDTQYF. The CDR3, as DNA: TGTGCCAGCAGTTTACTGCCTTACACAGATACGCAGTATTTT.